The 6 T cell receptor beta chains reported below all come from one sample, sequenced in a study of blood T cells in healthy people across ages (dated by TCRdb to about 2015). The library was generated by 5' RACE. Sequencing took place on an Illumina HiSeq 2500. A second PCR of roughly 7 to 11 cycles was performed with a sample-barcoded 5' primer and a J-beta primer mix. TCRdb reprocessed the public reads (quality trimming at Q25 with fastp, clone calling with MiXCR) and kept in-frame beta chains. Identical CDR3 protein sequences are pooled into one entry, listed with their most common genes and DNA. Recorded for this sample are about 1.8 million distinct CDR3 sequences; roughly 49% of them occurred a single time. The ten largest clones add up to roughly 2% of the sample. What was sequenced was blood. These TCRs come from a woman aged 40-49 years in good health.

The V and J genes are TRBV7-9 and TRBJ2-7; TRBD1 might be the D (5 bases). V shed 1 base and J shed 5 bases, with 15 bases lying between them. CDR1 and CDR2 from the germline V gene are SEHNR and FQNEAQ (reference sequence). The CDR3 covers 15 residues. CDR3 in amino acids: CASSLVGSGINEQYF. The CDR3 DNA sequence: TGTGCCAGCAGCTTAGTCGGGTCAGGGATCAACGAGCAGTACTTC.

Comments on this clonotype: A read error may produce the germline difference seen at one junction end. The chain employs TRBV28 and TRBJ1-5; tentative D call: TRBD1 (6 bases). This CDR3 contains 13 residues. Germline V lookup: CDR1 MDHEN, CDR2 SYDVKM. The CDR3 DNA reads as TGTGCCAGCAGTTTAAATGCAGGACAGCGCCAGCATTTT. Translating gives CASSLNAGQRQHF.

This clonotype has ten or more counts. One end of the junction is discordant with germline, which a read error may explain. The chain has TRBV7-2 and TRBJ2-5, with D possibly being TRBD2 (5 bases). Looked up from germline, CDR1 is SGHTA and CDR2 is FQGNSA. The CDR3 is made up of 13 amino acids. Here the CDR3 DNA reads TGTGCCAGCAGTTTAGAGGGTACAGAGACCCAGTACTTC. This codes for CASSLEGTETQYF.

The chain employs TRBV7-2 and TRBJ1-5; D ambiguous. The V and J ends lost 4 bases and 4 bases respectively, with 8 bases between them. This CDR3 has 13 amino acids. Germline lookup yields CDR1 SGHTA and CDR2 FQGNSA. The CDR3 is CASSSTPNQPQHF. CDR3 in DNA: TGTGCCAGCAGCTCCACACCAAATCAGCCCCAGCATTTT. Using reference TRBV7-2 and TRBJ1-5 for the parts outside the CDR3, the full variable domain is GAGVSQSPSNKVTEKGKDVELRCDPISGHTALYWYRQSLGQGLEFLIYFQGNSAPDKSGLPSDRFSAERTGGSVSTLTIQRTQQEDSAVYLCASSSTPNQPQHFGDGTRLSIL.

The sample holds a few counts of this clonotype. V gene TRBV6-2 or TRBV6-3 combines with J gene TRBJ2-7, with D tentatively TRBD1 (5 bases). The CDR3 contains 16 residues. CDR1 is MNHEY, CDR2 SVGEGT, per germline. V was trimmed by 4 bases and J by 0 bases, leaving 16 bases between them. CDR3 DNA sequence: TGTGCCAGCAGTTCGTACCGCGCAGGGCACTCCTACGAGCAGTACTTC. Translation gives CASSSYRAGHSYEQYF.

This clonotype was counted only a few times. This chain links TRBV29-1 with TRBJ1-5; unclear D gene. CDR3 length: 13 residues. Germline V gene lookup returns CDR1 SQVTM and CDR2 ANQGSEA. The V end was cut by 3 bases, the J end by 9 bases, with 15 bases between. This CDR3 reads CSVEETGGSPQHF. The DNA for the CDR3 is TGCAGCGTTGAGGAGACCGGCGGGTCGCCCCAGCATTTT.